This entry features one TCR beta chain sequence. People who had autoimmune disease history or systemic immunosuppression were excluded. The data were obtained in a study of OX40 agonist ivuxolimab in advanced cancers. On the study more broadly: Patients' therapy was ivuxolimab, an antibody that acts as an agonist of OX40 (CD134). From about 23 to 85 years was the age range, with a mean of roughly 64 years, and roughly 80% were male.

Germline V gene lookup returns CDR1 SQVTM and CDR2 ANQGSEA. The CDR3 has 14 residues. V dropped 4 bases and J dropped 7 bases, with 16 bases sitting between them. The protocol was immunoSEQ multiplex PCR, while the TCRdb copy is restricted to in-frame clones and leaves out a portion. The table lists fewer than 85,000 clones, 90% of them singletons, with around 0.69% in the top ten. The TCR was taken from an adult with an advanced solid tumor such as melanoma, head and neck, liver or kidney cancer. The chain carries TRBV29-1 and TRBJ2-2, with a weak D call TRBD1 (6 bases). The material was CD4+ or CD8+ T cells sorted from blood, obtained in a trial of the OX40 agonist ivuxolimab. The CDR3 loop reads CSVVQGSSGGELFF. The CDR3, as DNA: TGCAGCGTTGTACAGGGTTCTTCCGGCGGGGAGCTGTTTTTT.